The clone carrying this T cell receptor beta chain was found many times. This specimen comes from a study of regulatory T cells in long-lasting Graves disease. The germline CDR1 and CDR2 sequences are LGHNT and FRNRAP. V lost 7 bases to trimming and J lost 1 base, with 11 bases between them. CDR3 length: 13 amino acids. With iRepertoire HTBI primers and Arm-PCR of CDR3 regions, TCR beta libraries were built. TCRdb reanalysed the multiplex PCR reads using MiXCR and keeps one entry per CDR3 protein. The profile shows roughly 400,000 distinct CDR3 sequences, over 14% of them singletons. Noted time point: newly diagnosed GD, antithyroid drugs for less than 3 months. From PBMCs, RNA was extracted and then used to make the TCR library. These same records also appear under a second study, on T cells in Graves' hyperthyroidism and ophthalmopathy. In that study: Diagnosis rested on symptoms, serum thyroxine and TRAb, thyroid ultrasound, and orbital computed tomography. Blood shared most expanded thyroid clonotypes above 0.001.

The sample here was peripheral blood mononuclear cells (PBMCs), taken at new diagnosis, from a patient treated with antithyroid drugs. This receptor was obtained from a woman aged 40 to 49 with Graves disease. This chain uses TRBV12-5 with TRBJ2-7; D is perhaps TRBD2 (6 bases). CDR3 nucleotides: TGTGCTAGTGTGTGGGAGGCATCCTACGAGCAGTACTTC. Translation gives CASVWEASYEQYF.